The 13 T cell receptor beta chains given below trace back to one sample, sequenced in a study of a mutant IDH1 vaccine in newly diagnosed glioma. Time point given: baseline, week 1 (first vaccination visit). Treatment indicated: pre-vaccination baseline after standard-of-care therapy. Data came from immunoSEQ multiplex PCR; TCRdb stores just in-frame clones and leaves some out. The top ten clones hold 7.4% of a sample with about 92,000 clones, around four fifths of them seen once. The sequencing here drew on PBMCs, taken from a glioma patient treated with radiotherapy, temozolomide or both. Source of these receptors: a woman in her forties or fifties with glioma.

Here the CDR3 reads CSVEVRGSGGANVLTF. For the CDR3, the DNA is TGCAGCGTTGAAGTTCGGGGCAGCGGTGGGGCCAACGTCCTGACTTTC. This chain uses TRBV29-1 with TRBJ2-6; the D call may be TRBD1 or TRBD2 (5 bases each). Trimming took 1 base from V and 3 from J, leaving 13 bases between them. The CDR3 runs 16 residues. CDR1 SQVTM and CDR2 ANQGSEA come from the germline V gene.

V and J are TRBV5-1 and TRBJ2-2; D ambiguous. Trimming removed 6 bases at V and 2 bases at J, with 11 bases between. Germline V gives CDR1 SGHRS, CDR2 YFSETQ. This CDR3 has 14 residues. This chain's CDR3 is CASKLGINTGELFF. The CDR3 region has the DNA TGCGCCAGCAAATTAGGGATAAACACCGGGGAGCTGTTTTTT. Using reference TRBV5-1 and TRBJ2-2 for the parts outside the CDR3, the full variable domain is KAGVTQTPRYLIKTRGQQVTLSCSPISGHRSVSWYQQTPGQGLQFLFEYFSETQRNKGNFPGRFSGRQFSNSRSEMNVSTLELGDSALYLCASKLGINTGELFFGEGSRLTVL.

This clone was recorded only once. CDR3 loop: CACASGFSTDTQYF. The CDR3 DNA is TGTGCCTGCGCATCAGGGTTTTCTACAGATACGCAGTATTTT. The gene calls are TRBV10-3 and TRBJ2-3; D is possibly TRBD1 (5 bases). The V gene lost 11 bases and the J gene lost 3 bases, with 18 bases spanning the gap. The CDR3 totals 14 residues. Germline V CDR1 and CDR2: ENHRY, SYGVKD.

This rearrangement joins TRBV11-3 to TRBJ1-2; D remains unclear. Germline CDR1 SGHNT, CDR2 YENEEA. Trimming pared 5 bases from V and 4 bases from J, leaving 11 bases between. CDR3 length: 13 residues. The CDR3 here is CASSPSAGYGYTF. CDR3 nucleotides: TGTGCCAGCAGCCCTTCGGCGGGCTATGGCTACACCTTC.

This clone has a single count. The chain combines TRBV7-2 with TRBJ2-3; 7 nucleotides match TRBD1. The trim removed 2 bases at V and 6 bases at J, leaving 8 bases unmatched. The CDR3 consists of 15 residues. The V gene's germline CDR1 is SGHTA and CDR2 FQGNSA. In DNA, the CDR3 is TGTGCCAGCAGCTTAAGGGGGCTCCTTGCGGATACGCAGTATTTT. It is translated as CASSLRGLLADTQYF.

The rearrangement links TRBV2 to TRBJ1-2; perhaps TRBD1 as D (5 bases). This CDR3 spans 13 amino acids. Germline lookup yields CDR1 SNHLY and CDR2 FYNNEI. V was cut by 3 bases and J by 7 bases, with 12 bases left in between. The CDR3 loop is CASSDGGKGGYTF. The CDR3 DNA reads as TGTGCCAGCAGTGACGGGGGGAAGGGTGGCTACACCTTC.

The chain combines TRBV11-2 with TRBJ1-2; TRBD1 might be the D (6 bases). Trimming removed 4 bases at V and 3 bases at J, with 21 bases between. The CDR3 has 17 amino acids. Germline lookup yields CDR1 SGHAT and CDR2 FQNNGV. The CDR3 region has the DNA TGTGCCAGCAGCTCCTTCGGCCGGGACACTTTCTACTATGGCTACACCTTC. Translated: CASSSFGRDTFYYGYTF. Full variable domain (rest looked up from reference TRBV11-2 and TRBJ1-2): EAGVAQSPRYKIIEKRQSVAFWCNPISGHATLYWYQQILGQGPKLLIQFQNNGVVDDSQLPKDRFSAERLKGVDSTLKIQPAKLEDSAVYLCASSSFGRDTFYYGYTFGSGTRLTVV.

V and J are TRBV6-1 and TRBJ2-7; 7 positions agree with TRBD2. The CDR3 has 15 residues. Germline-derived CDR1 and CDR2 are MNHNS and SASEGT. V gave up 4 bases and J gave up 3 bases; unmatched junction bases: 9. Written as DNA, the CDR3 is TGTGCCAGCAGTGTTGGGGAGGGCCTCCTCTACGAGCAGTACTTC. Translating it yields CASSVGEGLLYEQYF.

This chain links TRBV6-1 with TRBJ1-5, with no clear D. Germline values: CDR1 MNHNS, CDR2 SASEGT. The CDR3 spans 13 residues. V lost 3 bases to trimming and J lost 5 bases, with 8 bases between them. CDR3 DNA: TGTGCCAGCAGTGAGCGTAGGGATCAGCCCCAGCATTTT. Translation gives CASSERRDQPQHF.

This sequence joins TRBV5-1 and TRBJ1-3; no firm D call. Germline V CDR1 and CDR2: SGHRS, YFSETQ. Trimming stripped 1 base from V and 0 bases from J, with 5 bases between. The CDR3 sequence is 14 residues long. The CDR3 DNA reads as TGCGCCAGCAGCTTGCACGACTCTGGAAACACCATATATTTT. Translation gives CASSLHDSGNTIYF.

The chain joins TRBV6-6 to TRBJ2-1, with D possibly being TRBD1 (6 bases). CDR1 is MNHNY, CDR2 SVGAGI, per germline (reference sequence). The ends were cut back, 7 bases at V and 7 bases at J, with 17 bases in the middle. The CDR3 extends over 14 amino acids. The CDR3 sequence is CASIDVQGLNEQFF. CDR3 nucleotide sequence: TGTGCCAGCATTGACGTACAGGGTCTGAATGAGCAGTTCTTC.

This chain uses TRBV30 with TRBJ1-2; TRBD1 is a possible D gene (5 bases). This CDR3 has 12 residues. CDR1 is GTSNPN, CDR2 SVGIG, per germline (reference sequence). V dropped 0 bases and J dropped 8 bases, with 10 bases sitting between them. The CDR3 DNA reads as TGTGCCTGGAGTGTGACAGCTAGGGGCTACACCTTC. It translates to CAWSVTARGYTF.

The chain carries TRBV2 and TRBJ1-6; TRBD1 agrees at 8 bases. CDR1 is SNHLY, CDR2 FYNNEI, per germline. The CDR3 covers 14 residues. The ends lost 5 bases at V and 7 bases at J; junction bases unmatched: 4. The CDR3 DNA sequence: TGTGCCAGCAGTTTTGGACAGGGAAATTCACCCCTCCACTTT. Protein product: CASSFGQGNSPLHF.